This T cell receptor beta chain was identified during a study of cytomegalovirus exposure and HLA in healthy donors. CDR3 length: 15 amino acids. Germline CDR1 reads KGHSH; CDR2 reads LQKENI. The PCR made use of 60 Vbeta and 13 Jbeta primers. The repertoire was sequenced with immunoSEQ multiplex PCR; TCRdb's copy has only in-frame clones and lacks some. There are 180,000 or so clones in the sample; roughly 80% occur only once, and roughly 7.1% lies in the top ten. What was sequenced was PBMCs. This clonotype was sampled from a woman in her thirties or forties in good health and CMV-seropositive. The V call is TRBV18, the J call TRBJ2-5; D is possibly TRBD2 (6 bases). The closer fit of TRBJ2-7 to the DNA end suggests the J call may be wrong. In DNA, the CDR3 is TGTGCCAGCTCACCAATGCGGGGAGACCCCTACGAGCAGTACTTC. Its protein is CASSPMRGDPYEQYF.